One and the same sample provided the 24 T cell receptor beta chains below, sequenced in a study of response to subunit inactivated influenza vaccine. TCRdb ran MiXCR on the RT-PCR reads and lists one entry per CDR3 protein. The table lists more than 400,000 distinct CDR3 sequences, less than 7.5% of them singletons, with about 12% in the top ten. Sequenced here: PBMCs from blood, sampled approximately 25 months after vaccination. All receptors come from a man aged 50-75 years who received an inactivated influenza vaccine.

In this sample, this clonotype turned up many times. The chain carries TRBV4-3 and TRBJ2-2, with TRBD1 matching 7 bases. The V and J ends lost 0 bases and 1 base, in that order; junction bases with no gene match: 2. The CDR3 spans 16 residues. Germline V lookup: CDR1 LGHNA, CDR2 YSLEER. This chain's CDR3 is CASSQEWTGNTGELFF. The DNA for the CDR3 is TGCGCCAGCAGCCAAGAGTGGACAGGGAACACCGGGGAGCTGTTTTTT.

This sequence joins TRBV7-2 and TRBJ2-7; 9 bases are shared with TRBD1. CDR3 length: 17 amino acids. Germline CDR1 SGHTA, CDR2 FQGNSA. V dropped 1 base and J dropped 2; count of bases not matched to a gene: 9. The DNA for the CDR3 is TGTGCCAGCAGCTTAGGTCGCGGGACAGGGAGGACCTACGAGCAGTACTTC. This encodes CASSLGRGTGRTYEQYF.

This clonotype showed up many times. The rearrangement links TRBV7-2 to TRBJ2-5; no clear D gene. The CDR3 totals 14 residues. Looked up from germline, CDR1 is SGHTA and CDR2 is FQGNSA. Trimming left V 7 bases short and J 0 bases short, with 12 bases between. CDR3 region: CASKKAVYQETQYF. The CDR3 DNA is TGTGCCAGCAAAAAGGCAGTGTACCAAGAGACCCAGTACTTC.

At least ten counts were recorded for this clonotype. The chain carries TRBV20-1 and TRBJ2-1, with a possible D match to TRBD1 (6 bases). Trimming took off 0 bases at V and 2 bases at J, with 8 bases between the two ends. The germline V gene has CDR1 DFQATT and CDR2 SNEGSKA (reference sequence). This CDR3 has 14 amino acids. The CDR3 DNA is TGCAGTGCTAGAGAAGGGGGTGCCTACAATGAGCAGTTCTTC. Protein: CSAREGGAYNEQFF.

Note on this clonotype: This clone may be a read error of a much larger clone one base away. The gene calls are TRBV6-5 and TRBJ2-2, with 7 bases matching TRBD1. Trimming cost V 2 bases and J 0 bases; bases outside gene matches: 12. Germline V lookup: CDR1 MNHEY, CDR2 SVGAGI. The CDR3 is made up of 19 amino acids. CDR3 sequence: CASSYLGTEPITNTGELFF. The CDR3 DNA sequence: TGTGCCAGCAGTTACCTCGGGACAGAGCCTATTACGAACACCGGGGAGCTGTTTTTT.

The genes are TRBV15 and TRBJ1-5, with D maybe TRBD1 (6 bases). Germline V gene lookup returns CDR1 LNHNV and CDR2 YYDKDF (reference sequence). V lost 3 bases and J lost 3, with 9 bases in between. CDR3 length: 14 amino acids. The CDR3 region is CATSRPGDNQPQHF. For the CDR3, the DNA is TGTGCCACCAGCAGGCCAGGGGACAATCAGCCCCAGCATTTT.

The chain has TRBV28 and TRBJ1-1, with TRBD1 matching 7 bases. There are 14 residues in the CDR3. Trimming at V came to 6 bases and at J to 4 bases, leaving 8 bases not matched to a gene. Per germline, CDR1 MDHEN and CDR2 SYDVKM. CDR3 protein: CASRGAGGPTEAFF. CDR3 in DNA: TGTGCCAGCAGGGGGGCAGGGGGGCCCACTGAAGCTTTCTTT.

This chain connects TRBV20-1 to TRBJ2-7, with 7 bases identical to TRBD2. V trimming: 0 bases; J trimming: 4 bases; junction bases outside the gene matches: 6. Germline CDR1 and CDR2: DFQATT and SNEGSKA (reference sequence). This CDR3 contains 14 residues. CDR3 amino acids: CSARDGTAGYEQYF. The DNA of the CDR3 is TGCAGTGCTAGAGACGGAACAGCGGGGTACGAGCAGTACTTC.

This chain links TRBV11-1 with TRBJ1-2; D is perhaps TRBD1 (5 bases). The germline V gene encodes CDR1 SGHAT and CDR2 FQDESV (reference sequence). The CDR3 totals 18 residues. The V and J ends lost 5 bases and 3 bases respectively, with 25 bases between them. Here the CDR3 DNA reads TGTGCCAGCAGCCCCGATCGATTGGGACGGCAAAGGGACTATGGCTACACCTTC. Translation: CASSPDRLGRQRDYGYTF.

This clonotype occurred many times. J is TRBJ1-5 and V is TRBV20-1, with D possibly TRBD1 on 5 matching bases. CDR3 size: 15 residues. Trimming took off 3 bases at V and 1 base at J, with 13 bases between the two ends. Germline V gene lookup returns CDR1 DFQATT and CDR2 SNEGSKA (reference sequence). CDR3 in amino acids: CSASVPGGSNQPQHF. The CDR3 DNA sequence: TGCAGTGCTAGCGTCCCTGGGGGGAGCAATCAGCCCCAGCATTTT.

This clonotype has a handful of counts. This chain uses TRBV9 with TRBJ2-1; TRBD2 agrees at 7 bases. From germline, CDR1 is SGDLS and CDR2 YYNGEE. V dropped 0 bases and J dropped 4; count of bases not matched to a gene: 4. CDR3 length: 15 residues. The CDR3 sequence is CASSVDPSGYNEQFF. The CDR3 coding sequence is TGTGCCAGCAGCGTAGACCCTAGCGGATACAATGAGCAGTTCTTC.

This clonotype was seen repeatedly, ten times or more. This chain links TRBV5-1 with TRBJ1-2, with 8 bases that match TRBD1. The trim removed 1 base at V and 3 bases at J, leaving 5 bases unmatched. CDR1 SGHRS and CDR2 YFSETQ come from the germline V gene. The CDR3 sequence is 15 residues long. The DNA of the CDR3 is TGCGCCAGCAGCTTGTCCGGACAGGGCTACTATGGCTACACCTTC. This gives the protein CASSLSGQGYYGYTF.

This clonotype appeared a few times. The chain joins TRBV7-2 to TRBJ2-5, with 8 bases matching TRBD2. The V gene's germline CDR1 is SGHTA and CDR2 FQGNSA. This CDR3 contains 15 residues. Unmatched junction bases numbered 6, after V lost 5 bases and J lost 1 base. CDR3 sequence (DNA): TGTGCCAGCAGCGCCGGGGGGGGGTTCCAAGAGACCCAGTACTTC. Residues: CASSAGGGFQETQYF.

This clonotype came up a few times. V gene TRBV25-1 combines with J gene TRBJ2-7; unclear D gene. Trimming took 7 bases from V and 4 from J, leaving 5 bases between them. Germline-derived CDR1 and CDR2 are MGHDK and SYGVNS. The CDR3 is 10 residues long. The DNA for the CDR3 is TGTGCCAGCATTGATTACGAGCAGTACTTC. Protein product: CASIDYEQYF.

This clonotype has only a few counts. V and J are TRBV27 and TRBJ2-1; D remains unclear. V lost 7 bases to trimming and J lost 0 bases, with 13 bases between them. The CDR3 loop spans 15 amino acids. Germline CDR1 MNHEY, CDR2 SMNVEV (reference sequence). The CDR3 here is CASTSTPASYNEQFF. In DNA, the CDR3 is TGTGCCAGCACGTCAACGCCCGCCTCCTACAATGAGCAGTTCTTC.

V and J are TRBV7-8 and TRBJ2-1; no firm D call. Between the trimmed V and J ends, which lost 5 bases and 0 bases, there was a span of 11 bases. Germline V lookup: CDR1 SGHVS, CDR2 FQNEAQ. CDR3 length: 15 amino acids. The CDR3 sequence is CASSPYISSYNEQFF. CDR3 sequence (DNA): TGTGCCAGCAGCCCATATATAAGCTCCTACAATGAGCAGTTCTTC.

This chain links TRBV27 with TRBJ2-7; D unresolved. The germline gives CDR1 MNHEY, CDR2 SMNVEV (reference sequence). V lost 1 base, J lost 0 bases, and 7 bases lay in between. The CDR3 runs to 14 residues. Here the CDR3 reads CASSLLVDSYEQYF. CDR3 bases: TGTGCCAGCAGTTTATTGGTGGACTCCTACGAGCAGTACTTC.

CDR3 in amino acids: CASSQGIAGYNEQFF. CDR3 bases: TGCGCCAGCAGCCAAGGAATAGCGGGCTACAATGAGCAGTTCTTC. The V and J genes are TRBV4-3 and TRBJ2-1; TRBD2 agrees at 7 bases. The V gene end was trimmed by 1 base and the J gene end by 3 bases; junction bases not matched to a gene: 3. CDR3 length equals 15 residues. The germline gives CDR1 LGHNA, CDR2 YSLEER.

This clonotype was picked up a small number of times. V gene TRBV19 combines with J gene TRBJ2-7; D not resolved. Deletions cut 3 bases from V and 2 bases from J, with 14 bases between. The CDR3 contains 15 residues. CDR1 LNHDA and CDR2 SQIVND come from the germline V gene (reference sequence). As DNA, the CDR3 is TGTGCCAGTAGTATCAGCTCTACTTGGGCCTACGAGCAGTACTTC. As protein: CASSISSTWAYEQYF.

This clonotype has a count of ten or more. This chain links TRBV7-2 with TRBJ2-7; D may correspond to TRBD1 or TRBD2 (5 bases each). CDR1 SGHTA and CDR2 FQGNSA come from the germline V gene. The CDR3 is made up of 14 amino acids. Deletions cut 4 bases from V and 0 bases from J, with 10 bases between. The CDR3 DNA reads as TGTGCCAGCAGCTCGACGGGGCTCTCCTACGAGCAGTACTTC. The encoded protein is CASSSTGLSYEQYF.

This clonotype turned up a few times. The CDR3 spells CASSYSTTSRAKNIQYF. As DNA, the CDR3 is TGTGCCAGCAGTTACTCAACCACCAGTAGGGCCAAAAACATTCAGTACTTC. The V gene is TRBV6-5, the J gene TRBJ2-4, with unresolved D. The CDR3 has 17 residues. The V gene lost 0 bases and the J gene lost 1 base, with 13 bases spanning the gap. The germline V gene has CDR1 MNHEY and CDR2 SVGAGI.

The chain combines TRBV5-4 with TRBJ2-1; no clear D. The germline gives CDR1 SGHNT, CDR2 YYREEE (reference sequence). Trimming took off 3 bases at V and 8 bases at J, with 6 bases between the two ends. The CDR3 spans 11 residues. The CDR3 sequence: CASSSQYEQFF. CDR3 nucleotide sequence: TGTGCCAGCAGCTCACAATATGAGCAGTTCTTC.

Ten or more counts support this clonotype. The chain is built from TRBV29-1 and TRBJ2-3, with D unclear. CDR3 length: 15 residues. Looked up from germline, CDR1 is SQVTM and CDR2 is ANQGSEA. Between the trimmed V and J ends, which lost 4 bases and 0 bases, there was a span of 14 bases. The CDR3 here is CSVAFGVSSTDTQYF. Written as DNA, the CDR3 is TGCAGCGTTGCCTTCGGCGTATCTAGCACAGATACGCAGTATTTT.

The table lists this clonotype with many counts. The rearrangement joins TRBV28 to TRBJ2-3, with 10 bases fitting TRBD2. Germline V gives CDR1 MDHEN, CDR2 SYDVKM. V gave up 5 bases and J gave up 4 bases; unmatched junction bases: 3. This CDR3 comprises 14 residues. The CDR3 coding sequence is TGTGCCAGCAGTCCCGGGACTAGCGCAGATACGCAGTATTTT. It translates to CASSPGTSADTQYF.